These 18 T cell receptor beta chains share one sample of origin, sequenced in a study of shared clonotypes between healthy human individuals. Repertoires were generated with immunoSEQ multiplex PCR, while TCRdb's copy carries only in-frame clones and drops some. The sample yields about 600,000 clones, more than 95% seen once. Sequenced input: naive CD4+ T cells sorted from blood. Subset given: CD45RA+ positively selected. Source of these receptors: a woman in her thirties in good health.

On this clone: This sample also contains other DNA sequences that code for the same CDR3. J is TRBJ2-5 and V is TRBV5-1; D call uncertain. The germline V gene has CDR1 SGHRS and CDR2 YFSETQ. CDR3 size: 13 residues. The germline V and J ends were trimmed by 0 bases and 1 base, with 4 bases remaining between them. The CDR3 here is CASSLGSQETQYF. As DNA, the CDR3 is TGCGCCAGCAGCTTGGGATCCCAAGAGACCCAGTACTTC.

This sequence joins TRBV28 and TRBJ1-1; no reliable D call. This CDR3 has 15 residues. From germline, CDR1 is MDHEN and CDR2 SYDVKM. The ends were cut back, 5 bases at V and 1 base at J, with 14 bases in the middle. DNA for the CDR3: TGTGCCAGCAGTATCCGACGGCTTAGGAACACTGAAGCTTTCTTT. It yields the protein CASSIRRLRNTEAFF.

The V and J genes are TRBV9 and TRBJ2-3, with a possible D match to TRBD2 (5 bases). V was shortened by 2 bases and J by 3 bases, with 13 bases between the two germline ends. The V gene's germline CDR1 is SGDLS and CDR2 YYNGEE. CDR3 length: 15 residues. CDR3 sequence: CASSVGRILTDTQYF. The CDR3 DNA reads TGTGCCAGCAGCGTGGGGAGAATATTAACAGATACGCAGTATTTT.

The DNA for the CDR3 is TGTGCCAGCTCACGTAGCGGCTCGACCTACAATGAGCAGTTCTTC. This encodes CASSRSGSTYNEQFF. The J gene is TRBJ2-1, the V gene TRBV18; perhaps TRBD2 as D (6 bases). Germline values: CDR1 KGHSH, CDR2 LQKENI. V dropped 4 bases and J dropped 2 bases, with 12 bases sitting between them. This CDR3 is 15 amino acids long.

J is TRBJ2-1 and V is TRBV7-2; the match to TRBD2 covers 8 bases. The V segment lost 3 bases and the J segment 4 bases; nucleotides outside the gene matches: 5. Germline-derived CDR1 and CDR2 are SGHTA and FQGNSA. The CDR3 spans 15 residues. CDR3 sequence reads: CASSFQRESYNEQFF. In DNA, the CDR3 is TGTGCCAGCAGCTTCCAGCGGGAGTCGTACAATGAGCAGTTCTTC. Full variable domain (missing parts from reference TRBV7-2 and TRBJ2-1): GAGVSQSPSNKVTEKGKDVELRCDPISGHTALYWYRQSLGQGLEFLIYFQGNSAPDKSGLPSDRFSAERTGGSVSTLTIQRTQQEDSAVYLCASSFQRESYNEQFFGPGTRLTVL.

V and J are TRBV30 and TRBJ2-1; the match to TRBD2 covers 10 bases. The CDR3 contains 17 residues. Trimming removed 3 bases from V and 2 bases from J; junction bases left unmatched: 10. The germline gives CDR1 GTSNPN, CDR2 SVGIG (reference sequence). CDR3: CAWRLAGYTTAYNEQFF. CDR3 nucleotides: TGTGCCTGGAGACTAGCGGGATATACTACGGCCTACAATGAGCAGTTCTTC. The complete variable domain, with remaining parts taken from reference TRBV30 and TRBJ2-1, reads SQTIHQWPATLVQPVGSPLSLECTVEGTSNPNLYWYRQAAGRGLQLLFYSVGIGQISSEVPQNLSASRPQDRQFILSSKKLLLSDSGFYLCAWRLAGYTTAYNEQFFGPGTRLTVL.

The rearrangement joins TRBV9 to TRBJ2-1, with 14 bases identical to TRBD2. Looked up from germline, CDR1 is SGDLS and CDR2 is YYNGEE. This CDR3 is 18 amino acids long. Trimming at V came to 0 bases and at J to 5 bases, leaving 7 bases not matched to a gene. CDR3 coding DNA: TGTGCCAGCAGCGTAGCTGGGACTAGCGGGAGAAAGAACAATGAGCAGTTCTTC. Its protein is CASSVAGTSGRKNNEQFF. Together with reference TRBV9 and TRBJ2-1, the CDR3 gives the full variable domain: DSGVTQTPKHLITATGQRVTLRCSPRSGDLSVYWYQQSLDQGLQFLIQYYNGEERAKGNILERFSAQQFPDLHSELNLSSLELGDSALYFCASSVAGTSGRKNNEQFFGPGTRLTVL.

This chain connects TRBV7-8 to TRBJ1-5; a weak D match, TRBD1 (5 bases). Germline loops: CDR1 SGHVS, CDR2 FQNEAQ. V gave up 1 base and J gave up 3 bases, with 7 bases separating them. The CDR3 is made up of 14 amino acids. The DNA of the CDR3 is TGTGCCAGCAGCTTAGGACAGTTCAATCAGCCCCAGCATTTT. This sequence encodes CASSLGQFNQPQHF. Full variable domain (outside the CDR3, taken from reference TRBV7-8 and TRBJ1-5): GAGVSQSPRYKVAKRGQDVALRCDPISGHVSLFWYQQALGQGPEFLTYFQNEAQLDKSGLPSDRFFAERPEGSVSTLKIQRTQQEDSAVYLCASSLGQFNQPQHFGDGTRLSIL.

This clone was found a few times. The chain couples TRBV19 to TRBJ2-7, with 7 bases identical to TRBD1. The CDR3 sequence is 13 residues long. J was trimmed by 3 bases and V by 6 bases; bases with no gene match: 5. Per the germline V gene, CDR1 is LNHDA and CDR2 is SQIVND (reference sequence). As DNA, the CDR3 is TGTGCCAGTAGGACGAGGGACAGCTACGAGCAGTACTTC. Encoded protein: CASRTRDSYEQYF.

V gene TRBV7-9 combines with J gene TRBJ2-7, with a weak D call TRBD2 (6 bases). The CDR3 extends over 13 amino acids. V shed 3 bases and J shed 9 bases, with 15 bases lying between them. The V gene's germline CDR1 is SEHNR and CDR2 FQNEAQ (reference sequence). The CDR3 region has the DNA TGTGCCAGCAGCTTTGCGTCCACGGGGGTGCAGTACTTC. Translation: CASSFASTGVQYF.

The chain links TRBV28 to TRBJ1-1, with TRBD1 matching over 10 bases. Germline V gene lookup returns CDR1 MDHEN and CDR2 SYDVKM. Unmatched junction bases numbered 11, after V lost 5 bases and J lost 5 bases. The CDR3 contains 16 residues. The CDR3 DNA is TGTGCCAGCAGTCCTAGGACAGGGGGAGGATGGACTGAAGCTTTCTTT. Encoded protein: CASSPRTGGGWTEAFF. The full variable domain, rest sourced from reference TRBV28 and TRBJ1-1, is DVKVTQSSRYLVKRTGEKVFLECVQDMDHENMFWYRQDPGLGLRLIYFSYDVKMKEKGDIPEGYSVSREKKERFSLILESASTNQTSMYLCASSPRTGGGWTEAFFGQGTRLTVV.

CDR3 sequence (DNA): TGTGCCAGCAGAGACGGGACGACAACTGAAGCTTTCTTT. It is translated as CASRDGTTTEAFF. The chain uses TRBV6-1 and TRBJ1-1, with a possible D match to TRBD1 (5 bases). Germline CDR1 reads MNHNS; CDR2 reads SASEGT. This CDR3 has 13 residues. Trimming removed 6 bases at V and 5 bases at J, with 13 bases between.

The rearrangement uses TRBV27 and TRBJ1-1; D is unclear. The germline V gene encodes CDR1 MNHEY and CDR2 SMNVEV (reference sequence). The V gene lost 3 bases and the J gene lost 1 base, with 9 bases spanning the gap. CDR3 length: 14 amino acids. The DNA for the CDR3 is TGTGCCAGCAGTTTTCGGTGGGAGAACACTGAAGCTTTCTTT. As protein: CASSFRWENTEAFF.

V gene TRBV19 combines with J gene TRBJ1-5, with D possibly TRBD1 on 5 matching bases. The CDR3 consists of 13 residues. V gave up 3 bases and J gave up 7 bases, with 10 bases separating them. The germline V gene has CDR1 LNHDA and CDR2 SQIVND (reference sequence). Here the CDR3 reads CASSITGSQPQHF. The CDR3 nucleotides are TGTGCCAGTAGTATTACAGGATCCCAGCCCCAGCATTTT.

The rearrangement links TRBV19 to TRBJ1-3; D remains ambiguous. CDR3 length equals 13 residues. Germline CDR1 LNHDA, CDR2 SQIVND (reference sequence). The V and J ends lost 3 bases and 2 bases respectively, with 5 bases between them. Written as DNA, the CDR3 is TGTGCCAGTAGTATGGAACCTGGAAACACCATATATTTT. Translating gives CASSMEPGNTIYF.

J is TRBJ2-5 and V is TRBV7-9, with 13 bases identical to TRBD2. The DNA end lines up better with TRBJ2-7; the J call may be wrong. This CDR3 is 13 amino acids long. The germline V gene has CDR1 SEHNR and CDR2 FQNEAQ (reference sequence). The CDR3 region is CASSGLAGDEQYF. DNA of the CDR3: TGTGCCAGCAGCGGACTAGCGGGAGACGAGCAGTACTTC.

The chain recombines TRBV7-8 with TRBJ2-7, with D possibly matching TRBD2 (6 bases). The length of the CDR3 is 17 residues. V was trimmed by 5 bases and J by 2 bases, leaving 22 bases between them. Germline loops: CDR1 SGHVS, CDR2 FQNEAQ. CDR3 protein: CASSDAGIWRKTYEQYF. CDR3 sequence (DNA): TGTGCCAGCAGCGACGCGGGAATCTGGCGGAAGACCTACGAGCAGTACTTC.

This clone was counted once. This CDR3 fails to terminate in the conserved phenylalanine or tryptophan, so it likely reflects a read error. The limits of the CDR3 on the DNA are not certain, so only TCRdb's listed CDR3 is given. The chain combines TRBV21-1 with TRBJ1-2; the DNA was not used to check the table's D call, TRBD1. TRBV21-1 is a known pseudogene. The CDR3 is 13 residues long, counting both termini. This CDR3 reads CASSIGTGSLFLV.